Presented here are 5 T cell receptor beta chains from one specimen sequenced in a study of T cells in Graves' hyperthyroidism and ophthalmopathy. RNA transcripts were the template for amplifying TCR beta CDR3 regions. HTBI primers were employed in a first-round RT-PCR of the TCR CDR3. TCRdb used MiXCR to reprocess the multiplex PCR reads, holding one entry per CDR3 protein. The data contain around 280,000 distinct CDR3 sequences, around 13% of them singletons. Sample: blood. Receptors originate from a woman in her forties with Graves' hyperthyroidism.

This clonotype was observed many times. The chain is built from TRBV27 and TRBJ2-6, with 9 bases identical to TRBD1. V lost 6 bases, J lost 3 bases, and 6 bases stayed unmatched. Per germline, CDR1 MNHEY and CDR2 SMNVEV (reference sequence). The CDR3 runs 16 residues. CDR3 loop: CASRSQGASGANVLTF. DNA of the CDR3: TGTGCCAGCAGATCACAGGGGGCTAGTGGGGCCAACGTCCTGACTTTC.

This clonotype has at least ten counts. The chain couples TRBV24-1 to TRBJ1-5; D is unresolved. The germline V gene encodes CDR1 KGHDR and CDR2 SFDVKD. The V end lost 2 bases, the J end lost 3 bases, and 16 bases lay between the germline ends. This CDR3 region has 17 residues. CDR3 region: CATSDSPLVGDNQPQHF. Here the CDR3 DNA reads TGTGCCACCAGTGATTCCCCTTTAGTGGGAGACAATCAGCCCCAGCATTTT.

The J gene is TRBJ2-2, the V gene TRBV4-1; the match to TRBD1 covers 9 bases. This CDR3 contains 15 residues. V was pared by 3 bases and J by 1 base, with 0 bases of the junction left unmatched. The germline V gene has CDR1 MGHRA and CDR2 YSYEKL. The DNA of the CDR3 is TGCGCCAGCAGCCAGGACAGGGGGAACACCGGGGAGCTGTTTTTT. Residues: CASSQDRGNTGELFF.

This clonotype was observed at least ten times. The J gene is TRBJ1-5, the V gene TRBV25-1, with no clear D. Per the germline V gene, CDR1 is MGHDK and CDR2 is SYGVNS. The CDR3 contains 17 residues. The V and J ends lost 5 bases and 0 bases respectively, with 17 bases between them. The CDR3 spells CASSRRRAAYSNQPQHF. CDR3 DNA: TGTGCCAGCAGTCGGAGGAGGGCTGCCTATAGCAATCAGCCCCAGCATTTT.

This clonotype was recorded at least ten times. This sequence joins TRBV11-2 and TRBJ2-3, with a weak D call TRBD2 (6 bases). Germline V gene lookup returns CDR1 SGHAT and CDR2 FQNNGV. Trimming left V 5 bases short and J 4 bases short, with 16 bases between. The CDR3 is 15 amino acids. This CDR3 is CASSPAGLVADTQYF. The DNA for the CDR3 is TGTGCCAGCAGCCCGGCGGGACTTGTAGCAGATACGCAGTATTTT.